The entry that follows covers one T cell receptor beta chain sequence. The sample is drawn from a study of radiotherapy plus CTLA-4 blockade in lung cancer. TCRdb keeps only in-frame clones here, not all; method: immunoSEQ multiplex PCR. The sample yields 80,000 to 100,000 clones, more than 75% seen once. With 2 bases clipped from V and 0 bases from J, the junction kept 1 base outside the gene matches. The germline CDR1 and CDR2 sequences are MDHEN and SYDVKM. This CDR3 is 17 amino acids long. Sample: peripheral blood, taken from a patient treated with radiotherapy plus ipilimumab. The sequence was obtained from a human donor with non-small cell lung cancer who had a partial response to radiotherapy plus ipilimumab. The chain couples TRBV28 to TRBJ2-4, with 13 bases that match TRBD2. The CDR3 DNA follows: TGTGCCAGCAGTTTACGGACTAGCGGGAGAGCCAAAAACATTCAGTACTTC. Its protein product is CASSLRTSGRAKNIQYF.